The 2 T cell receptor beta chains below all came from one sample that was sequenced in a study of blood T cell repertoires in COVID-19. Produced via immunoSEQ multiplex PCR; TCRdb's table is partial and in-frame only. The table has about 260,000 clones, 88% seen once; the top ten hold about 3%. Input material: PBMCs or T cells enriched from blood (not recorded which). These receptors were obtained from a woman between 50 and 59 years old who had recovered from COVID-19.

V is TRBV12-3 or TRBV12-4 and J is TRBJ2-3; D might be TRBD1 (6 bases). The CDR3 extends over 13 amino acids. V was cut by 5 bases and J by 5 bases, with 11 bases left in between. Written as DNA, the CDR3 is TGTGCCAGCAGTGTAACAGGGAGAGATACGCAGTATTTT. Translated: CASSVTGRDTQYF.

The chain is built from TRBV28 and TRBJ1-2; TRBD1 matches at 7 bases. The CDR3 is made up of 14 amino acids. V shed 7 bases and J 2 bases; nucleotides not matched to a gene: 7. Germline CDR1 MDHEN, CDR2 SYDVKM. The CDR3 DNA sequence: TGTGCCAGCACCCTAGGGACAGTCAACTATGGCTACACCTTC. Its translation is CASTLGTVNYGYTF.